The 15 T cell receptor beta chains listed next were all sequenced from one sample in a study of graft-versus-host responses after intestinal transplantation. Clones were read by immunoSEQ multiplex PCR, and TCRdb kept only the in-frame ones, dropping some. The sample comprises around 120,000 clones, 75% to 95% of which are singletons, and approximately 0.18% rests with the top ten. These TCRs are of unknown antigen specificity. This sample comprised unstimulated CD4+ T cells sorted from spleen or lymph node cells, obtained before intestinal transplant. The source is a human donor who received an intestinal transplant.

This chain connects TRBV7-2 to TRBJ2-5; TRBD2 matches 8 bases. The trim removed 1 base at V and 5 bases at J, leaving 3 bases unmatched. The CDR3 runs to 14 residues. Germline V gene sequence: CDR1 SGHTA, CDR2 FQGNSA. The CDR3 nucleotides read TGTGCCAGCAGCTTAGGTTTAGCGGGGGAGACCCAGTACTTC. It encodes CASSLGLAGETQYF. The full variable domain, in which reference TRBV7-2 and TRBJ2-5 provide the parts outside the CDR3, is GAGVSQSPSNKVTEKGKDVELRCDPISGHTALYWYRQSLGQGLEFLIYFQGNSAPDKSGLPSDRFSAERTGGSVSTLTIQRTQQEDSAVYLCASSLGLAGETQYFGPGTRLLVL.

The rearrangement uses TRBV5-4 and TRBJ2-3; 10 bases line up with TRBD2. Germline V gene data show CDR1 as SGHNT and CDR2 as YYREEE (reference sequence). After removal of 9 bases from V and 0 bases from J, the junction contained 10 bases not matched to a gene. The CDR3 runs 16 residues. In DNA, the CDR3 is TGTGCCACCGCGGGACTAGCGAGTACTAGCACAGATACGCAGTATTTT. Residues: CATAGLASTSTDTQYF.

The genes are TRBV6-5 and TRBJ1-1; 7 bases line up with TRBD1. V trimming: 7 bases; J trimming: 5 bases; junction bases outside the gene matches: 10. Germline V gene sequence: CDR1 MNHEY, CDR2 SVGAGI. The CDR3 covers 14 residues. The CDR3 sequence: CASTAGQAVTEAFF. CDR3 nucleotide sequence: TGTGCCAGCACCGCAGGACAGGCTGTTACTGAAGCTTTCTTT.

This clone was seen a single time. The V and J genes are TRBV5-5 and TRBJ2-6; D not certain. CDR1 is SGHKS, CDR2 YYEKEE, per germline (reference sequence). The V gene lost 6 bases and the J gene lost 0 bases, with 10 bases spanning the gap. This CDR3 is built from 15 residues. CDR3 bases: TGTGCCAGCACCCTAGGAGTCTCTGGGGCCAACGTCCTGACTTTC. Protein: CASTLGVSGANVLTF.

This sequence joins TRBV6-5 and TRBJ2-2; the D is unclear. The germline gives CDR1 MNHEY, CDR2 SVGAGI. This CDR3 is built from 13 residues. V lost 7 bases, J lost 4 bases, and 10 bases lay in between. CDR3 in amino acids: CASIQSPTGELFF. CDR3 DNA sequence: TGTGCCAGCATACAGTCGCCCACCGGGGAGCTGTTTTTT.

CDR3 region: CASSFGYLQETQYF. CDR3 DNA: TGTGCCAGCAGTTTCGGGTACCTCCAAGAGACCCAGTACTTC. The chain combines TRBV28 with TRBJ2-5; no firm D call. The CDR3 has 14 amino acids. V was shortened by 3 bases and J by 1 base, with 9 bases between the two germline ends. Germline assignment: CDR1 MDHEN and CDR2 SYDVKM.

There are a few counts of this clone. The rearrangement joins TRBV7-9 to TRBJ1-1; 9 nucleotides agree with TRBD1. The V segment lost 4 bases and the J segment 5 bases; nucleotides outside the gene matches: 11. Looked up from germline, CDR1 is SEHNR and CDR2 is FQNEAQ (reference sequence). This CDR3 is built from 16 residues. The chain's CDR3 is CASSSVGGQGKTEAFF. CDR3 coding DNA: TGTGCCAGCAGCTCCGTTGGGGGACAGGGAAAAACTGAAGCTTTCTTT.

The chain has TRBV5-1 and TRBJ1-1, with unresolved D. This CDR3 has 15 residues. V dropped 1 base and J dropped 4 bases, with 14 bases sitting between them. Germline V gene data show CDR1 as SGHRS and CDR2 as YFSETQ. CDR3 sequence reads: CASSLSGLGGTEAFF. The CDR3 DNA is TGCGCCAGCAGCTTGAGTGGACTCGGAGGCACTGAAGCTTTCTTT.

V usage is TRBV29-1 and J usage is TRBJ2-3, with D possibly being TRBD2 (5 bases). V lost 7 bases and J lost 4, with 9 bases in between. Germline CDR1 is SQVTM and CDR2 is ANQGSEA. This CDR3 contains 11 residues. The CDR3 reads CSARESDTQYF. The CDR3 bases are TGCAGCGCAAGGGAGTCAGATACGCAGTATTTT.

The chain couples TRBV5-8 to TRBJ2-5; maybe TRBD1 (6 bases). CDR1 is SGHTS, CDR2 YDEGEE, per germline. The germline V and J ends were trimmed by 1 base and 2 bases, with 12 bases remaining between them. There are 15 residues in the CDR3. CDR3 residues: CASSLFGTQQETQYF. The CDR3 nucleotides read TGTGCCAGCAGCTTGTTTGGGACACAGCAAGAGACCCAGTACTTC.

This sequence joins TRBV6-5 and TRBJ2-3; TRBD2 matches at 10 bases. CDR3 length: 16 residues. Germline CDR1 MNHEY, CDR2 SVGAGI. V gave up 1 base and J gave up 4 bases; unmatched junction bases: 5. The CDR3 here is CASSYYGTSESDTQYF. The CDR3 coding sequence is TGTGCCAGCAGTTACTACGGGACTAGCGAGTCAGATACGCAGTATTTT.

V gene TRBV15 combines with J gene TRBJ1-4; 8 bases agree with TRBD1. This CDR3 spans 14 amino acids. The V and J ends lost 2 bases and 8 bases, in that order; junction bases with no gene match: 4. Germline V CDR1 and CDR2: LNHNV, YYDKDF (reference sequence). The CDR3 loop is CATSRQGAQEKLFF. CDR3 DNA: TGTGCCACCAGCAGACAGGGGGCGCAGGAAAAACTGTTTTTT.

The genes are TRBV6-1 and TRBJ2-5; the match to TRBD1 covers 10 bases. This CDR3 is built from 14 residues. The ends lost 6 bases at V and 5 bases at J; junction bases unmatched: 6. In germline, CDR1 is MNHNS, CDR2 SASEGT. CDR3 nucleotides: TGTGCCAGCAGAATGACAGGGGGCGGTGAGACCCAGTACTTC. It specifies CASRMTGGGETQYF.

The V gene is TRBV30, the J gene TRBJ1-2; D might be TRBD1 (6 bases). This CDR3 spans 15 amino acids. The germline CDR1 and CDR2 sequences are GTSNPN and SVGIG (reference sequence). V lost 5 bases and J lost 4, with 20 bases in between. The CDR3 loop reads CAWAPGTKNGYGYTF. In DNA, the CDR3 is TGTGCCTGGGCTCCCGGGACAAAAAACGGCTATGGCTACACCTTC.

V and J are TRBV2 and TRBJ2-1; 8 positions match TRBD2. Germline CDR1 and CDR2: SNHLY and FYNNEI. CDR3 length: 15 residues. The J segment lost 4 bases and the V segment lost 4 bases, leaving 6 bases of the junction unmatched. The CDR3 here is CASSAGTSRYNEQFF. In DNA form, the CDR3 reads TGTGCCAGCAGTGCCGGGACTAGTAGGTACAATGAGCAGTTCTTC.